A selection of T cell receptor beta chains follows, all from one sample in a study of blood T cell repertoires in COVID-19. Sequenced by immunoSEQ multiplex PCR; TCRdb stores in-frame clones only, minus some. The top ten hold less than 8.5% of the sample, which has 100,000 to 150,000 clones, over 75% seen once. The sequenced sample consisted of peripheral blood. These receptors came from a man older than 75 with active or convalescent COVID-19. CDR3s include the opening cysteine and the closing phenylalanine or tryptophan. The D gene is left open where the match is weak. Clone size is stated in some rows and not others, as once, few, many or a class when expanded.

V: TRBV5-4
J: TRBJ2-5
size: NA
D: NA
CDR3: CASSLDLGAETQYF
DNA: TGTGCCAGCAGCTTGGATCTAGGTGCGGAGACCCAGTACTTC

V: TRBV24-1
J: TRBJ2-1
size: once
D: NA
CDR3: CATAQGSYNEQFF
DNA: TGTGCCACCGCACAGGGATCCTACAATGAGCAGTTCTTC

V: TRBV28
J: TRBJ1-1
size: NA
D: NA
CDR3: CASSPYTAEAFF
DNA: TGTGCCAGCAGCCCCTATACGGCTGAAGCTTTCTTT

V: TRBV19
J: TRBJ1-1
size: NA
D: NA
CDR3: CASTLGQRGTEAFF
DNA: TGTGCCAGTACCCTTGGACAGCGGGGCACTGAAGCTTTCTTT

V: TRBV15
J: TRBJ2-7
size: NA
D: TRBD1
CDR3: CATSNRGPYEQYF
DNA: TGTGCCACCAGCAACAGGGGCCCCTACGAGCAGTACTTC

V: TRBV5-5
J: TRBJ1-2
size: once
D: TRBD1
CDR3: CASSLGGSDYGYTF
DNA: TGTGCCAGCAGCCTAGGGGGCTCGGACTATGGCTACACCTTC

V: TRBV19
J: TRBJ2-1
size: NA
D: NA
CDR3: CASSIGPYRGTYNEQFF
DNA: TGTGCCAGTAGTATAGGTCCATATAGGGGAACCTACAATGAGCAGTTCTTC

V: TRBV12-3/TRBV12-4
J: TRBJ2-5
size: NA
D: NA
CDR3: CASSPRLATQYF
DNA: TGTGCCAGCAGCCCTCGCTTGGCGACCCAGTACTTC

V: TRBV6-5
J: TRBJ1-1
size: NA
D: NA
CDR3: CASSYSLTTEAFF
DNA: TGTGCCAGCAGTTACTCGCTAACCACTGAAGCTTTCTTT

V: TRBV28
J: TRBJ1-2
size: NA
D: NA
CDR3: CASSLGGGRGRGYTF
DNA: TGTGCCAGCAGTTTAGGGGGGGGGCGCGGGCGTGGCTACACCTTC

V: TRBV5-6
J: TRBJ2-2
size: once
D: TRBD1
CDR3: CASSLFGQGVTGELFF
DNA: TGTGCCAGCAGCTTGTTTGGACAGGGGGTCACCGGGGAGCTGTTTTTT

V: TRBV5-6
J: TRBJ2-5
size: NA
D: TRBD1
CDR3: CASSSTGGETQYF
DNA: TGTGCCAGCAGCTCAACAGGGGGCGAGACCCAGTACTTC

V: TRBV18
J: TRBJ1-3
size: NA
D: NA
CDR3: CASSPPGSSGNTIYF
DNA: TGTGCCAGCTCACCACCGGGGAGCTCTGGAAACACCATATATTTT

V: TRBV3-1/TRBV3-2
J: TRBJ2-5
size: NA
D: NA
CDR3: CASSHPRGGFETQYF
DNA: TGTGCCAGCAGCCACCCCCGGGGTGGCTTTGAGACCCAGTACTTC

V: TRBV6-5
J: TRBJ2-1
size: few
D: TRBD2
CDR3: CASSPGPSSGGYDFF
DNA: TGTGCCAGCAGCCCGGGCCCGAGTAGCGGGGGTTATGATTTCTTC

V: TRBV19
J: TRBJ1-3
size: NA
D: NA
CDR3: CASSMAGGSGNTIYF
DNA: TGTGCCAGTAGTATGGCGGGGGGTTCTGGAAACACCATATATTTT

V: TRBV7-2
J: TRBJ1-4
size: NA
D: TRBD1
CDR3: CASSLFAAGTGAARKLFF
DNA: TGTGCCAGCAGCTTATTCGCGGCCGGGACAGGGGCGGCGAGGAAACTGTTTTTT

V: TRBV11-2
J: TRBJ2-1
size: NA
D: TRBD2
CDR3: CASSPGLAGGHNEQFF
DNA: TGTGCCAGCAGCCCCGGACTAGCGGGGGGGCACAATGAGCAGTTCTTC

V: TRBV19
J: TRBJ2-7
size: NA
D: TRBD1
CDR3: CASSIGSQGTYEQYF
DNA: TGTGCCAGTAGTATAGGATCACAGGGGACCTACGAGCAGTACTTC

V: TRBV3-1/TRBV3-2
J: TRBJ1-2
size: NA
D: NA
CDR3: CASSQVEANYGYTF
DNA: TGTGCCAGCAGCCAAGTGGAGGCTAACTATGGCTACACCTTC

V: TRBV9
J: TRBJ1-3
size: NA
D: TRBD1
CDR3: CASSISGTGFGNTIYF
DNA: TGTGCCAGCAGCATATCCGGGACAGGCTTTGGAAACACCATATATTTT

V: TRBV5-1
J: TRBJ2-3
size: NA
D: TRBD1
CDR3: CASSPGQPSTDTQYF
DNA: TGCGCCAGCAGCCCGGGACAGCCAAGCACAGATACGCAGTATTTT